The source of this T cell receptor (beta chain) is a study of response to subunit inactivated influenza vaccine. Germline-derived CDR1 and CDR2 are SGHRS and YFSETQ. The CDR3 consists of 14 residues. TCRdb processed the RT-PCR reads anew with MiXCR; each CDR3 protein has one entry. In the table there are about 780,000 distinct CDR3 sequences, around 20% of which are singletons. Broader study findings: It was the authors' suggestion that each seasonal influenza vaccination recruits few new T cells.

This clonotype has at least ten counts. Its antigen is as yet unknown. Mismatch with germline at one junction end may stem from a read error. V is TRBV5-1 and J is TRBJ2-1; 8 bases fit TRBD1. This specimen consisted of PBMCs from blood, obtained around 5 days after vaccination. The TCR sequence derives from a man aged 50 or older who received an inactivated influenza vaccine. CDR3 nucleotides: TGTGCCAGCAGTTTAGGGCAGGGGGCGAATGAGCAGTTCTTC. It yields the protein CASSLGQGANEQFF.